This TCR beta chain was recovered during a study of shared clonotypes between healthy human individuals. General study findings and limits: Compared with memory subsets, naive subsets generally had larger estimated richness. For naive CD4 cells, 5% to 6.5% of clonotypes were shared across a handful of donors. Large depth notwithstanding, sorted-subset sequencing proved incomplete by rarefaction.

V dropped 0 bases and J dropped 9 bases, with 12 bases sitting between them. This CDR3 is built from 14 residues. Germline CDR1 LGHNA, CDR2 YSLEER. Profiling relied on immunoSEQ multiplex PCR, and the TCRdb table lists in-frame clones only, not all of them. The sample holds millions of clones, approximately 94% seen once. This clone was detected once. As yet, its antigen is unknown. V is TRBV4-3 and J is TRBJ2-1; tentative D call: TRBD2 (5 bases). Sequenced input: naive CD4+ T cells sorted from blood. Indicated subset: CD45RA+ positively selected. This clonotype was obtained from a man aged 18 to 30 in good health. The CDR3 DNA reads TGCGCCAGCAGCCAAGACGGGATATCCCGTGAGCAGTTCTTC. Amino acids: CASSQDGISREQFF.